This T cell receptor (beta chain) is from a study of cytomegalovirus exposure and HLA in healthy donors (dated by TCRdb to the late 2010s). Turning to the overall study: The 666 repertoires of the first cohort and the approximately 130 validation repertoires were produced on the same platform, according to a later analysis. The study aimed to test whether cataloging public T cell receptors could reveal signatures of past pathogen exposure. Along with the approximately 700-subject first cohort, a separate validation cohort of more than 90 different subjects was used. High-throughput TCR immunosequencing, statistical association of individual TCRs with disease status, and machine learning were combined to predict cytomegalovirus infection status.

Libraries were built with the immunoSEQ multiplex PCR assay. As for how the authors treated the data: A statistical classification framework was developed to diagnose cytomegalovirus status using the catalog of TCR beta chain sequences. This immuneACCESS table, as held by TCRdb, lists in-frame sequences with V and J called but not all clones. Of the missing ones, under half trace to an unresolved V gene in checked studies; the others have no known cause. The DNA gave D and trimming, while V, J and clone size come from that table. This sample comprises 65,000 to 95,000 clones, approximately 93% of them detected only once. 3% to 4% of the sample goes to the ten largest clones. Turning to this clone: Its antigen remains undetermined. No quality values exist for individual bases; no much larger clone is one base distant.

The junction carries 22 bases between V and J, which are trimmed by 7 bases and 4 bases respectively. The CDR3 goes from the cysteine to the phenylalanine over 16 residues. Just CDR3 DNA is preserved here, 48 bases in frame from base 1. Sequences MNHNS (CDR1) and SASEGT (CDR2) are obtained from the germline V gene. Donors formed part of the validation cohort, which comprised 120 subjects and was distinct from the first cohort of over 500 subjects. General findings and caveats noted by the study authors: A total of some 180 TCR beta chains were listed by the study as associated with cytomegalovirus. In vitro tests confirmed that three of the cytomegalovirus-associated TCR beta chains recognize cytomegalovirus antigens. Cytomegalovirus status was reported to be diagnosed by the classifier with high specificity and sensitivity in both the original and validation cohorts. While some public TCRs were present in many individuals, most TCR sequences turned up only very rarely across donors. All 120 repertoires were used to score co-occurrence in the validation cohort in a later analysis, because that analysis had no HLA typing for the cohort. According to the authors, the approach could potentially be generalized to other disease states and immunological phenotypes. A later analysis found that TCRs clustered in the first cohort also tended to co-occur in the 110 or so validation repertoires, with 90% to 95% of cluster scores above 0.

The sequence derives from a woman aged 25-40 years in good health and CMV-seronegative. Specimen: PBMCs. Recombination linked TRBV6-1 to TRBJ1-2; the best D guess is TRBD1, with 5 bases matching. The CDR3 in this case is CASTEPGRGRVYGYTF. The nucleotide sequence reads as follows: TGTGCCAGCACTGAGCCAGGGAGGGGAAGGGTCTATGGCTACACCTTC.